This is a list of T cell receptor beta chains from one sample in a study of T cell changes during pregnancy in multiple sclerosis. Method: immunoSEQ multiplex PCR; TCRdb's copy keeps in-frame clones and lacks some. The repertoire has under 15,000 clones, approximately 87% of them found once; the top ten carry 12%. The sample in question was CD8+ T cells from peripheral blood mononuclear cells, obtained after pregnancy. The receptors were sampled from a female donor in good health, enrolled as a control in a pregnancy study. Each CDR3 is given with its conserved first and last residue. D genes are given only for firm matches. A clone size is listed for some rows: how often the clone was seen (once, few, many), or a class if it is expanded.

D gene,clone size,V gene,J gene,CDR3 DNA,CDR3 protein
-,-,TRBV19,TRBJ2-7,TGTGCCAGTAGTTCGTCAACTAGCCCCCCGGACGAGCAGTACTTC,CASSSSTSPPDEQYF
-,few,TRBV4-1,TRBJ2-2,TGCGCCAGCAGCCAAGATCGGACCGGGGAGCTGTTTTTT,CASSQDRTGELFF
-,-,TRBV7-8,TRBJ1-5,TGTGCCAGCAGCTTAGACGGGACACTTAATCAGCCCCAGCATTTT,CASSLDGTLNQPQHF
TRBD2,-,TRBV5-6,TRBJ2-7,TGTGCCAGCAGCTTGGCGGGTGTTAGCGGGTACGAGCAGTACTTC,CASSLAGVSGYEQYF
-,-,TRBV23-1,TRBJ1-6,TGCGCCAGCACTTCCGTGACAATCTCCTATAATTCACCCCTCCACTTT,CASTSVTISYNSPLHF
TRBD2,-,TRBV29-1,TRBJ2-1,TGCAGCGTGCTAGCGGGACGGGATGAGCAGTTCTTC,CSVLAGRDEQFF
-,-,TRBV5-4,TRBJ2-3,TGTGCCAGCAGCCGCGGAGGAATCACAGATACGCAGTATTTT,CASSRGGITDTQYF
TRBD2,-,TRBV6-5,TRBJ2-1,TGTGCCAGCAGTTACGGGCCTGCGGGGGGGTACAATGAGCAGTTCTTC,CASSYGPAGGYNEQFF
TRBD1,-,TRBV29-1,TRBJ2-7,TGCAGCGTTCGGACAGGGGGGTACGAGCAGTACTTC,CSVRTGGYEQYF
-,-,TRBV29-1,TRBJ2-1,TGCAGCGTGGAAGCCGGGTCAGAAGGCAATGAGCAGTTCTTC,CSVEAGSEGNEQFF
-,-,TRBV2,TRBJ1-1,TGTGCCAGCAGTCCGAAAGGCGGCACTGAAGCTTTCTTT,CASSPKGGTEAFF
-,-,TRBV28,TRBJ1-1,TGTGCCAGCAGTTTCGGTCGAGCGTTCACTGAAGCTTTCTTT,CASSFGRAFTEAFF
TRBD1,-,TRBV18,TRBJ2-5,TGTGCCAGCTCACTAGGGGACAGTCCCCAGGAGACCCAGTACTTC,CASSLGDSPQETQYF
-,-,TRBV6-4,TRBJ1-1,TGTGCCAGCAGTGACGGGGGGGAGGCCACTGAAGCTTTCTTT,CASSDGGEATEAFF
-,once,TRBV5-1,TRBJ2-7,TGCGCCAGCAGCCCGGGACTTACCTACGAGCAGTACTTC,CASSPGLTYEQYF
-,few,TRBV7-9,TRBJ2-1,TGTGCCAGCAGCCCTAGCGTGACTGAGCAGTTCTTC,CASSPSVTEQFF
TRBD1,few,TRBV7-9,TRBJ1-2,TGTGCCAGCGGACAGGGTGACGGGGGAGGCTACACCTTC,CASGQGDGGGYTF
-,-,TRBV12-5,TRBJ1-2,TGTGCTAGTGGTTATTGGGGACAACAAGCTTTAGATGGCTACACCTTC,CASGYWGQQALDGYTF
TRBD2,few,TRBV6-4,TRBJ2-3,TGTGCCAGCAGTGCTAGCGGGGGGGCAGATACGCAGTATTTT,CASSASGGADTQYF
-,once,TRBV2,TRBJ1-2,TGTGCCAGCAGTGAATTGGGGGGGCAGGGCTATGGCTACACCTTC,CASSELGGQGYGYTF
-,-,TRBV5-6,TRBJ1-2,TGTGCCAGCAGCTCCCGGGGGGATGGCTACACCTTC,CASSSRGDGYTF
TRBD1,-,TRBV6-4,TRBJ2-7,TGTGCCAGCAGTGACCCTACAGGGGGCGACGAGCAGTACTTC,CASSDPTGGDEQYF
-,-,TRBV6-5,TRBJ2-7,TGTGCCAGCAGCACAGACCCAACCCACGAGCAGTACTTC,CASSTDPTHEQYF
TRBD2,-,TRBV9,TRBJ2-7,TGTGCCAGCAGCGCCCAAGCGGCGGGGGGCTACGAGCAGTACTTC,CASSAQAAGGYEQYF
TRBD2,-,TRBV5-6,TRBJ2-5,TGTGCCAGCAGCTCGGGGGGGCGGGGGTACCAAGAGACCCAGTACTTC,CASSSGGRGYQETQYF
TRBD1,-,TRBV6-4,TRBJ1-5,TGTGCCAGCAGTGACCCGGGACAGGGACCAAATCAGCCCCAGCATTTT,CASSDPGQGPNQPQHF
TRBD1,-,TRBV18,TRBJ2-2,TGTGCCAGCTCCGGGACAGGATATCCTGGGGAGCTGTTTTTT,CASSGTGYPGELFF
-,-,TRBV4-3,TRBJ2-2,TGCGCCAGCAGCCAAGACCAGGGGATCACCGGGGAGCTGTTTTTT,CASSQDQGITGELFF
TRBD1,-,TRBV5-1,TRBJ2-7,TGCGCCAGCAGCCCGGGGACAGGGGTCTACGAGCAGTACTTC,CASSPGTGVYEQYF
-,-,TRBV11-2,TRBJ1-1,TGTGCCAGCAGCTTATATGTGGCAGACACTGAAGCTTTCTTT,CASSLYVADTEAFF
-,-,TRBV6-1,TRBJ1-1,TGTGCCAGCAGTGAAGAGGACGGGGGGGCGTGGACTGAAGCTTTCTTT,CASSEEDGGAWTEAFF